Following are 3 T cell receptor beta chains from one sample sequenced in a study of blood T cell repertoires in COVID-19. Repertoires were generated with immunoSEQ multiplex PCR, while TCRdb's copy carries only in-frame clones and drops some. This sample has 250,000 or so clones; roughly nine tenths occur once, and the top ten carry roughly 5%. The sample was peripheral blood. These receptors all come from a woman aged 40 to 55 who had recovered from COVID-19.

V and J are TRBV7-3 and TRBJ2-7, with D possibly TRBD1 on 6 matching bases. V was trimmed by 0 bases and J by 3 bases, leaving 15 bases between them. CDR1 is SGHTA and CDR2 is FQGTGA in the germline V gene. There are 16 residues in the CDR3. This chain's CDR3 is CASSLTGGAGVYEQYF. The CDR3 DNA follows: TGTGCCAGCAGCTTAACCGGTGGGGCAGGGGTCTACGAGCAGTACTTC. Based on the CDR3 plus reference TRBV7-3 and TRBJ2-7, the full variable domain is GAGVSQTPSNKVTEKGKYVELRCDPISGHTALYWYRQSLGQGPEFLIYFQGTGAADDSGLPNDRFFAVRPEGSVSTLKIQRTERGDSAVYLCASSLTGGAGVYEQYFGPGTRLTVT.

The CDR3 loop is CASSLQGFGNEQFF. In DNA, the CDR3 is TGTGCCAGCAGCTTACAGGGGTTTGGAAATGAGCAGTTCTTC. The chain employs TRBV11-2 and TRBJ2-1; tentatively, D is TRBD1 (6 bases). Trimming removed 2 bases from V and 7 bases from J, with 12 bases in between. Germline values: CDR1 SGHAT, CDR2 FQNNGV. There are 14 residues in the CDR3.

The chain joins TRBV10-1 to TRBJ2-5; 9 bases are a match to TRBD1. CDR1 WNHNN and CDR2 SYGVQD come from the germline V gene (reference sequence). V gave up 10 bases and J gave up 2 bases; unmatched junction bases: 11. The CDR3 has 15 residues. CDR3 bases: TGCGCCAACCCCGGGTGGACAGGGGAGCAAGAGACCCAGTACTTC. It specifies CANPGWTGEQETQYF.